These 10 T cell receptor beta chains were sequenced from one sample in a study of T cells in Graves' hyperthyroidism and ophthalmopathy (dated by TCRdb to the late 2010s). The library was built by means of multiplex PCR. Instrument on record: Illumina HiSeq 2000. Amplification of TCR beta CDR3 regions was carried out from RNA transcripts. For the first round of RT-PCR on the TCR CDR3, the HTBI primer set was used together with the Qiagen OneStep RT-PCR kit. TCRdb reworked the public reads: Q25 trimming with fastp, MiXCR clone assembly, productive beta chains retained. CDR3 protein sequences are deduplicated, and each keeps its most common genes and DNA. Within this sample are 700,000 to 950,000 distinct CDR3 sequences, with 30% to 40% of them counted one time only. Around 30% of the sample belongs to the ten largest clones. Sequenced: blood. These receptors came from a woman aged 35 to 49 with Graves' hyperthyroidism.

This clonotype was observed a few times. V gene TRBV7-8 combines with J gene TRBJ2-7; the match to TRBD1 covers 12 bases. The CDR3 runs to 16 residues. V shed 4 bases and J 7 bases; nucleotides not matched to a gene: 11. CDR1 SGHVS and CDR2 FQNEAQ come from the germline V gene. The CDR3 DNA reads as TGTGCCAGCAGCTCTTACCGGGGACAGGGGGCAGAAGAGCAGTACTTC. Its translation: CASSSYRGQGAEEQYF.

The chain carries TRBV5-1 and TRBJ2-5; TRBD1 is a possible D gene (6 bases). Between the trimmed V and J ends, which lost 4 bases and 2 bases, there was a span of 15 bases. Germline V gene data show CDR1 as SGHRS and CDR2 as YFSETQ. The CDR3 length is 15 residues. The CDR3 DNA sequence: TGCGCCAGCAGCCTAGGACAGCGACTTCAAGAGACCCAGTACTTC. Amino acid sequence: CASSLGQRLQETQYF.

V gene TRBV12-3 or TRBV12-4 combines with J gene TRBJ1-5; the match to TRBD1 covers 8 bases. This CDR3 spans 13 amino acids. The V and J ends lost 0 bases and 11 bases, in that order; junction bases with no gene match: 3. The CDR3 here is CASSLAIQGAQHF. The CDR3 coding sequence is TGTGCCAGCAGTTTAGCCATACAGGGGGCCCAGCATTTT.

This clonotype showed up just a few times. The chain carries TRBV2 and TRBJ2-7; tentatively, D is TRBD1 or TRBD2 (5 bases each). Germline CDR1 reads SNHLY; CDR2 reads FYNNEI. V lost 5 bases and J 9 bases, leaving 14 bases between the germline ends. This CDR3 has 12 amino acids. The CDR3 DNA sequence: TGTGCCAGCAGTTTTTCCGGGGACGGGCAGTACTTC. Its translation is CASSFSGDGQYF.

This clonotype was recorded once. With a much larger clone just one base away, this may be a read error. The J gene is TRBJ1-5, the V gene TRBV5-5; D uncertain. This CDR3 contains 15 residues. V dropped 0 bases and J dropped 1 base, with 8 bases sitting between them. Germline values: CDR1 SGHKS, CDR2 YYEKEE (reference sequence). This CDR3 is CASSLEWRSNQPQHF. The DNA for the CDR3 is TGTGCCAGCAGCTTGGAGTGGCGGAGCAATCAGCCCCAGCATTTT.

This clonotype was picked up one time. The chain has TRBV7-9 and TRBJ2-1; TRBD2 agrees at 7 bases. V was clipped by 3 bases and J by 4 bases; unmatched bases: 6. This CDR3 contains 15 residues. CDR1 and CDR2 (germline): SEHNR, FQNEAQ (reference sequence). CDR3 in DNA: TGTGCCAGCAGCTTTAATAGCGGGCGATACAATGAGCAGTTCTTC. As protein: CASSFNSGRYNEQFF.

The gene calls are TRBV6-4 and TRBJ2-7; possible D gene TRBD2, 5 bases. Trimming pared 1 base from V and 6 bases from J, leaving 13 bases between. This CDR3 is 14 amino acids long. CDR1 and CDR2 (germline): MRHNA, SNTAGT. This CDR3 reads CASSDFGVCREQYF. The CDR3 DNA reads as TGTGCCAGCAGTGACTTCGGGGTTTGTCGCGAGCAGTACTTC.

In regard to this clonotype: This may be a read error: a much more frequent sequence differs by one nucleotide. The CDR3 is CAGSQGRGQPQHF. CDR3 DNA: TGTGCCGGCAGCCAGGGACGAGGTCAGCCCCAGCATTTT. The rearrangement joins TRBV5-5 to TRBJ1-5; weak D call: TRBD1 (5 bases). Germline-derived CDR1 and CDR2 are SGHKS and YYEKEE (reference sequence). The CDR3 contains 13 residues.

CDR3 region: CAISEKVDRDGEREQYF. The CDR3, as DNA: TGTGCCATCAGTGAGAAAGTGGACAGGGACGGGGAGCGCGAGCAGTACTTC. The J gene is TRBJ2-7, the V gene TRBV10-3; the match to TRBD1 covers 8 bases. Germline V CDR1 and CDR2: ENHRY, SYGVKD. The CDR3 contains 17 residues. Trimming took 2 bases from V and 6 from J; bases not matched to a gene: 15.

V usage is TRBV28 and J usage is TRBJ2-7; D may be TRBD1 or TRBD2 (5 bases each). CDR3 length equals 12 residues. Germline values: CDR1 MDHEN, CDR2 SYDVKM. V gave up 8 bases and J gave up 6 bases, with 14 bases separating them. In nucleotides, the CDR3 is TGTGCCAGCGGTCGGGACGGCGGCGAGCAGTACTTC. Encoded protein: CASGRDGGEQYF.